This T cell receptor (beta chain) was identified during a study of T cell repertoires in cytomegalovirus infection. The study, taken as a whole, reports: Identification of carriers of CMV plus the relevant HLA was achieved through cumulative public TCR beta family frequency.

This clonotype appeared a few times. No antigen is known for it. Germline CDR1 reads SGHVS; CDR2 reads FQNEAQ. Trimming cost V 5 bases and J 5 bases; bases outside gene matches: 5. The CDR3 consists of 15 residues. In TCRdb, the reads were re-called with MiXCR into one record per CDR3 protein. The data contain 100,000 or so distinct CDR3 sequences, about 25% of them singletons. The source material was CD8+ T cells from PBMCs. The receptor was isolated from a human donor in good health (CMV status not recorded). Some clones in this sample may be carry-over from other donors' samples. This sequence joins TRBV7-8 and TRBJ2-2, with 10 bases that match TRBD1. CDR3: CASSPRGQGTGELFF. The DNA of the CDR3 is TGTGCCAGCAGCCCCCGGGGACAGGGGACCGGGGAGCTGTTTTTT.